This TCR beta chain was obtained from a study of blood T cells in healthy people across ages. Study-level points and caveats: Considered underestimates were the diversity estimates obtained from one million T cells. Conclusively comparing naive with antigen-experienced cells was impossible with unsorted PBMCs. Donors of long life had a larger count of naive CD4+ cells and greater diversity than aged donors.

With regard to this clonotype: As yet, its antigen is unknown.

Germline CDR1 and CDR2: SGHRS and YFSETQ. The CDR3 runs 15 residues. The V end was cut by 0 bases, the J end by 4 bases, with 12 bases between. Using a J-beta primer mix together with a sample-barcoded 5' primer, a second PCR was run for about 7 to 12 cycles. TCRdb re-derived calls from the 5' RACE reads in MiXCR, one entry per CDR3 protein. The data contain hundreds of thousands of distinct CDR3 sequences, about 30% of them singletons. The sequenced sample was blood. The chain is built from TRBV5-1 and TRBJ2-3, with D maybe TRBD2 (6 bases). The sequence was obtained from a woman older than 75 in good health. The CDR3: CASSLEGASADTQYF. The CDR3 nucleotides are TGCGCCAGCAGCTTGGAAGGGGCTAGCGCAGATACGCAGTATTTT.